Listed below are T cell receptor beta chains from one sample, sequenced in a study of regulatory T cells in long-lasting Graves disease. TCRdb independently ran MiXCR on the multiplex PCR reads; one entry per CDR3 protein. The sample includes approximately 400,000 distinct CDR3 sequences, 15% of them seen just once. A further study also used this sample, focusing on T cells in Graves' hyperthyroidism and ophthalmopathy.

The sample consisted of peripheral blood mononuclear cells (PBMCs), taken at new diagnosis, from a patient treated with antithyroid drugs. The source is a woman aged 40 to 55 with Graves disease. CDR3s leave out the opening cysteine and the closing phenylalanine or tryptophan. Each record gives: J gene, V gene, CDR3 protein.

J gene: TRBJ1-1; V gene: TRBV11-2; CDR3 protein: ASSLGGRGRENTEAF
J gene: TRBJ2-5; V gene: TRBV4-1; CDR3 protein: ASSQRGTSGLQETQY
J gene: TRBJ2-7; V gene: TRBV7-8; CDR3 protein: ASSYRWGISYEQY
J gene: TRBJ2-1; V gene: TRBV12-3/TRBV12-4; CDR3 protein: ASSLQGLPNEQF
J gene: TRBJ2-5; V gene: TRBV28; CDR3 protein: ASSFGLAGGPETQY
J gene: TRBJ2-1; V gene: TRBV11-3; CDR3 protein: ASSPDRLSSYNEQF
J gene: TRBJ2-5; V gene: TRBV3-1; CDR3 protein: ASRQTSGRSRETQY
J gene: TRBJ2-7; V gene: TRBV3-1; CDR3 protein: ASSQNFEQY
J gene: TRBJ2-2; V gene: TRBV9; CDR3 protein: ASSEGGGELF
J gene: TRBJ2-2; V gene: TRBV7-8; CDR3 protein: ASRQLGGAITGELF
J gene: TRBJ2-2; V gene: TRBV12-3/TRBV12-4; CDR3 protein: ASRLGGWTGELF
J gene: TRBJ1-2; V gene: TRBV18; CDR3 protein: ASSPMAGNGYT
J gene: TRBJ2-7; V gene: TRBV6-1; CDR3 protein: ASRVAGRPYEQY
J gene: TRBJ1-1; V gene: TRBV10-3; CDR3 protein: AISEGGTENTEAF
J gene: TRBJ2-2; V gene: TRBV24-1; CDR3 protein: ATSDLWGAGELF
J gene: TRBJ2-7; V gene: TRBV20-1; CDR3 protein: SARYSRTYEQY
J gene: TRBJ1-1; V gene: TRBV19; CDR3 protein: ASKGGRDSVTEAF
J gene: TRBJ2-7; V gene: TRBV5-1; CDR3 protein: ASSLVVGAHYEQY
J gene: TRBJ2-1; V gene: TRBV19; CDR3 protein: ASTSVGLAKPGEQF
J gene: TRBJ2-7; V gene: TRBV12-3/TRBV12-4; CDR3 protein: ASSLGQPYEQY
J gene: TRBJ2-5; V gene: TRBV11-2; CDR3 protein: ASSSPGRDSGQETQY
J gene: TRBJ2-1; V gene: TRBV12-3/TRBV12-4; CDR3 protein: ASSLAEAYNEQF
J gene: TRBJ1-4; V gene: TRBV11-3; CDR3 protein: ASSPDRGMEKLF
J gene: TRBJ1-5; V gene: TRBV6-1; CDR3 protein: ASSRDINQPQH
J gene: TRBJ2-7; V gene: TRBV27; CDR3 protein: ASSLGQTNYEQY
J gene: TRBJ2-3; V gene: TRBV7-8; CDR3 protein: ASSPEAATGTDTQY
J gene: TRBJ2-7; V gene: TRBV25-1; CDR3 protein: ASSGLDYEQY
J gene: TRBJ2-1; V gene: TRBV5-5; CDR3 protein: ASSFATSGYNEQF
J gene: TRBJ2-7; V gene: TRBV13; CDR3 protein: ASSYGTSGEYEQY
J gene: TRBJ2-3; V gene: TRBV4-1; CDR3 protein: ASSQAFGTGFADTQY
J gene: TRBJ2-5; V gene: TRBV4-1; CDR3 protein: ASSRVGRVEETQY
J gene: TRBJ2-5; V gene: TRBV14; CDR3 protein: ASSPFWNQETQY
J gene: TRBJ2-7; V gene: TRBV10-1; CDR3 protein: ASSESGRDRVNEQY
J gene: TRBJ1-1; V gene: TRBV29-1; CDR3 protein: SVSTGTNTEAF
J gene: TRBJ2-1; V gene: TRBV19; CDR3 protein: ASSPGTSGSTGMF
J gene: TRBJ1-5; V gene: TRBV2; CDR3 protein: ASSREGGRDQPQH
J gene: TRBJ1-2; V gene: TRBV19; CDR3 protein: ASSTRTGGVGYT
J gene: TRBJ2-1; V gene: TRBV9; CDR3 protein: ASSVRGLAGGPGNEQF
J gene: TRBJ2-5; V gene: TRBV28; CDR3 protein: ASSFPSGSGREETQY
J gene: TRBJ2-7; V gene: TRBV27; CDR3 protein: ASSFLGTRYEQY